The present TCR beta chain was sequenced within a study of glioma-infiltrating T cells. Findings and caveats of the study: Non-neoplastic patients had below-expected tissue-blood divergence, while all gliomas exceeded expectation. Tissue and blood shared very few CDR3 sequences.

Trimming took off 7 bases at V and 9 bases at J, with 22 bases between the two ends. CDR1 and CDR2 from the germline V gene are MNHEY and SMNVEV (reference sequence). CDR3 length: 15 amino acids. Concerning this clonotype: The antigen remains unidentified. A read error is possible here, since a much larger clone lies one base away.

TCR alpha and beta CDR3 regions were amplified from RNA using iRepertoire nested multiplex PCR. TCRdb ran MiXCR on the multiplex PCR reads and lists one entry per CDR3 protein. This sample carries under 200,000 distinct CDR3 sequences, around 42% of them seen once, and the ten largest clones take roughly 5.5%. This clonotype was sampled from a human donor with low-grade glioma or glioblastoma, undergoing nonglioma brain surgery, or in good health (not recorded which). Material: glioma tissue, nonneoplastic brain tissue, or PBMCs (not recorded which). The J gene is TRBJ2-1, the V gene TRBV27; D possibly corresponds to TRBD2 (6 bases). CDR3 loop: CASKVLSGVPSEQFF. The CDR3 DNA is TGTGCCAGCAAAGTCTTGTCGGGAGTGCCCAGTGAGCAGTTCTTC.